Listed below are T cell receptor beta chains from one sample, sequenced in a study of spatial heterogeneity in lung cancer. MiXCR, run by TCRdb on the 5' RACE reads, gives a single entry per CDR3 protein. Of fewer than 30,000 distinct CDR3 sequences listed, roughly 6.9% are singletons. Sequenced material: lung tumor tissue, taken at surgery. Receptor source: a male donor with early-stage non-small cell lung cancer. CDR3s include the opening cysteine and the closing phenylalanine or tryptophan. Fields, in order: CDR3 protein, CDR3 DNA, J gene, D gene, V gene, clone size. The D gene is left open where the match is weak. Some rows mark clone size as missing; the rest say once, few, many or name a class of expanded clone.

CDR3aa: CASSLGENTEAFF
CDR3nt: TGTGCTAGCAGCTTAGGCGAGAACACTGAAGCTTTCTTT
j_gene: TRBJ1-1
d_gene: .
v_gene: TRBV7-7
abundance: many

CDR3aa: CASRDRQGSYEQYF
CDR3nt: TGTGCCAGCAGAGATCGACAGGGCTCCTACGAGCAGTACTTC
j_gene: TRBJ2-7
d_gene: TRBD1
v_gene: TRBV12-3/TRBV12-4
abundance: .

CDR3aa: CASSLGPGAEGYTF
CDR3nt: TGCGCCAGCAGCCTAGGACCAGGGGCGGAAGGCTACACCTTC
j_gene: TRBJ1-2
d_gene: .
v_gene: TRBV4-1
abundance: many

CDR3aa: CASSAVPGSYEQYF
CDR3nt: TGTGCCAGCAGTGCTGTTCCGGGCTCCTACGAGCAGTACTTC
j_gene: TRBJ2-7
d_gene: .
v_gene: TRBV6-1
abundance: many

CDR3aa: CASSGDSAAYNEQFF
CDR3nt: TGTGCCAGCAGTGGGGACTCGGCGGCATACAATGAGCAGTTCTTC
j_gene: TRBJ2-1
d_gene: .
v_gene: TRBV2
abundance: .

CDR3aa: CSSTDTYGYTF
CDR3nt: TGCAGCTCCACAGATACCTATGGCTACACCTTC
j_gene: TRBJ1-2
d_gene: .
v_gene: TRBV29-1
abundance: .

CDR3aa: CASSQSGQGSYEQYF
CDR3nt: TGCGCCAGCAGCCAAAGTGGACAGGGCTCCTACGAGCAGTACTTC
j_gene: TRBJ2-7
d_gene: TRBD1
v_gene: TRBV4-1
abundance: many

CDR3aa: CASSLEGNIQYF
CDR3nt: TGTGCCAGCAGTTTAGAGGGCAACATTCAGTACTTC
j_gene: TRBJ2-4
d_gene: .
v_gene: TRBV12-3/TRBV12-4
abundance: many

CDR3aa: CASSSTYNEQFF
CDR3nt: TGTGCCAGCAGCTCCACATACAATGAGCAGTTCTTC
j_gene: TRBJ2-1
d_gene: .
v_gene: TRBV7-2
abundance: few

CDR3aa: CASRVTGSNEKLFF
CDR3nt: TGTGCCAGCAGAGTGACAGGGTCTAATGAAAAACTGTTTTTT
j_gene: TRBJ1-4
d_gene: TRBD1
v_gene: TRBV2
abundance: .

CDR3aa: CASSLFARGETQYF
CDR3nt: TGTGCCAGCAGCTTATTTGCCAGGGGAGAGACCCAGTACTTC
j_gene: TRBJ2-5
d_gene: .
v_gene: TRBV7-8
abundance: many

CDR3aa: CASSFLGGTEAFF
CDR3nt: TGTGCCAGCAGCTTTTTAGGGGGGACTGAAGCTTTCTTT
j_gene: TRBJ1-1
d_gene: .
v_gene: TRBV7-2
abundance: few

CDR3aa: CATSRDKADTQYF
CDR3nt: TGTGCCACCAGCAGAGATAAAGCAGATACGCAGTATTTT
j_gene: TRBJ2-3
d_gene: .
v_gene: TRBV15
abundance: medium-sized

CDR3aa: CASSFKGPEQYF
CDR3nt: TGTGCCAGCAGTTTTAAGGGACCGGAGCAGTACTTC
j_gene: TRBJ2-7
d_gene: .
v_gene: TRBV12-3/TRBV12-4
abundance: many

CDR3aa: CASSGTGYGYTF
CDR3nt: TGTGCCAGCAGTGGGACAGGCTATGGCTACACCTTC
j_gene: TRBJ1-2
d_gene: TRBD1
v_gene: TRBV6-5
abundance: .

CDR3aa: CASSVAVAGSGNTIYF
CDR3nt: TGTGCCAGCAGCGTAGCGGTCGCCGGCTCTGGAAACACCATATATTTT
j_gene: TRBJ1-3
d_gene: .
v_gene: TRBV9
abundance: many

CDR3aa: CASSPDVADTQYF
CDR3nt: TGTGCCAGCAGCCCGGACGTAGCAGATACGCAGTATTTT
j_gene: TRBJ2-3
d_gene: .
v_gene: TRBV7-2
abundance: few

CDR3aa: CASSPQTGGETQYF
CDR3nt: TGTGCCAGCTCACCTCAGACGGGAGGAGAGACCCAGTACTTC
j_gene: TRBJ2-5
d_gene: TRBD2
v_gene: TRBV18
abundance: once

CDR3aa: CASSLTGDRFNSGANVLTF
CDR3nt: TGTGCCAGCAGCTTAACCGGGGACAGGTTTAACTCTGGGGCCAACGTCCTGACTTTC
j_gene: TRBJ2-6
d_gene: TRBD1
v_gene: TRBV7-3
abundance: .

CDR3aa: CASSPQGYGNSPLHF
CDR3nt: TGTGCCAGCTCACCACAGGGGTACGGGAATTCACCCCTCCACTTT
j_gene: TRBJ1-6
d_gene: .
v_gene: TRBV18
abundance: many

CDR3aa: CSVEGTGSSYNEQFF
CDR3nt: TGCAGCGTTGAAGGGACAGGGAGCTCCTACAATGAGCAGTTCTTC
j_gene: TRBJ2-1
d_gene: TRBD1
v_gene: TRBV29-1
abundance: many

CDR3aa: CASSPPRTDDPQYF
CDR3nt: TGTGCCAGCAGTCCCCCGAGGACGGACGACCCGCAGTATTTT
j_gene: TRBJ2-3
d_gene: .
v_gene: TRBV12-3/TRBV12-4
abundance: many

CDR3aa: CASSPGRANGYTF
CDR3nt: TGTGCCAGCAGCCCTGGCAGGGCAAATGGCTACACCTTC
j_gene: TRBJ1-2
d_gene: .
v_gene: TRBV28
abundance: .

CDR3aa: CASSPEGGRLNEKLFF
CDR3nt: TGTGCCAGCAGTCCCGAGGGGGGACGCCTGAATGAAAAACTGTTTTTT
j_gene: TRBJ1-4
d_gene: .
v_gene: TRBV2
abundance: few

CDR3aa: CASLTGRFNTGELFF
CDR3nt: TGTGCCAGCCTGACAGGGCGATTTAACACCGGGGAGCTGTTTTTT
j_gene: TRBJ2-2
d_gene: TRBD1
v_gene: TRBV6-2/TRBV6-3
abundance: .

CDR3aa: CASSLLKGTNTEAFF
CDR3nt: TGTGCCAGCAGCCTGCTCAAGGGGACGAACACTGAAGCTTTCTTT
j_gene: TRBJ1-1
d_gene: .
v_gene: TRBV7-9
abundance: many

CDR3aa: CASSSPRGEGGYTF
CDR3nt: TGTGCCAGCAGCTCACCCAGGGGGGAGGGAGGCTACACCTTC
j_gene: TRBJ1-2
d_gene: TRBD1
v_gene: TRBV7-2
abundance: many

CDR3aa: CASSSWTDPSTETQYF
CDR3nt: TGTGCCAGCAGTTCGTGGACAGACCCCTCCACGGAGACCCAGTACTTC
j_gene: TRBJ2-5
d_gene: .
v_gene: TRBV28
abundance: many

CDR3aa: CSVEDRGRSYEQYF
CDR3nt: TGCAGCGTTGAAGATCGGGGGAGAAGCTACGAGCAGTACTTC
j_gene: TRBJ2-7
d_gene: .
v_gene: TRBV29-1
abundance: many

CDR3aa: CSAPETSTDTQYF
CDR3nt: TGCAGTGCTCCTGAAACTAGCACAGATACGCAGTATTTT
j_gene: TRBJ2-3
d_gene: .
v_gene: TRBV20-1
abundance: once

CDR3aa: CASSYGPFTLHF
CDR3nt: TGTGCCAGCAGTTACGGCCCGTTCACCCTCCACTTT
j_gene: TRBJ1-6
d_gene: .
v_gene: TRBV6-2/TRBV6-3
abundance: many

CDR3aa: CATSDFGDRDNEQFF
CDR3nt: TGTGCCACCAGTGATTTTGGGGACAGGGACAATGAGCAGTTCTTC
j_gene: TRBJ2-1
d_gene: TRBD1
v_gene: TRBV24-1
abundance: .

CDR3aa: CASSLGVPGELFF
CDR3nt: TGTGCCAGCAGCTTAGGGGTTCCCGGGGAGCTGTTTTTT
j_gene: TRBJ2-2
d_gene: .
v_gene: TRBV7-2
abundance: .